The 25 T cell receptor beta chains in this list originate from one sample, sequenced in a study of molecular identifiers for immune sequencing clone quantification. Using its own MiXCR run on the PCR reads, TCRdb lists one record per CDR3 protein. The sample carries approximately 630,000 distinct CDR3 sequences, about 25% recorded once. Sequenced input: naive CD8+ T cells from blood, with Jurkat cell RNA spiked in. Documented subset: FACS-sorted CD8+CD4-CCR7+CD45RA+ naive T cells. These receptor sequences come from a human donor in good health. Some libraries in this study had Jurkat cell RNA spiked in.

This chain uses TRBV20-1 with TRBJ2-6; no clear D. CDR1 is DFQATT and CDR2 is SNEGSKA in the germline V gene (reference sequence). The ends were cut back, 0 bases at V and 2 bases at J, with 14 bases in the middle. The CDR3 is 17 residues long. CDR3 residues: CSARDRAPDTGANVLTF. CDR3 DNA sequence: TGCAGTGCTAGAGACCGGGCCCCTGATACTGGGGCCAACGTCCTGACTTTC.

This clonotype has more than one count but fewer than ten. The chain couples TRBV27 to TRBJ1-1, with D possibly being TRBD1 (5 bases). Trimming shortened V by 2 bases and J by 6 bases, and 28 bases separated the two germline ends. This CDR3 is 19 amino acids long. Germline V gene sequence: CDR1 MNHEY, CDR2 SMNVEV (reference sequence). The CDR3 sequence is CASSLTSGGWQGIAAEAFF. In nucleotides, the CDR3 is TGTGCCAGCAGTTTAACAAGTGGTGGATGGCAGGGAATTGCGGCTGAAGCTTTCTTT.

This chain links TRBV19 with TRBJ2-7; D is ambiguous. This CDR3 has 14 residues. Germline V CDR1 and CDR2: LNHDA, SQIVND (reference sequence). Trimming took 3 bases from V and 2 from J, leaving 11 bases between them. Here the CDR3 reads CASSIAAATYEQYF. As DNA, the CDR3 is TGTGCCAGTAGTATCGCGGCCGCAACCTACGAGCAGTACTTC. Supplemented by reference TRBV19 and TRBJ2-7, the full variable domain reads DGGITQSPKYLFRKEGQNVTLSCEQNLNHDAMYWYRQDPGQGLRLIYYSQIVNDFQKGDIAEGYSVSREKKESFPLTVTSAQKNPTAFYLCASSIAAATYEQYFGPGTRLTVT.

This clonotype has a count of ten or more. The chain uses TRBV27 and TRBJ1-1, with D hard to call. V gave up 3 bases and J gave up 4 bases, with 6 bases separating them. CDR3 length: 12 amino acids. From germline, CDR1 is MNHEY and CDR2 SMNVEV (reference sequence). The CDR3 DNA reads as TGTGCCAGCAGTTTTCATGGCACTGAAGCTTTCTTT. This gives the protein CASSFHGTEAFF.

This clonotype was found a few times. The rearrangement uses TRBV20-1 and TRBJ2-7; 9 bases map to TRBD1. Germline V gene data show CDR1 as DFQATT and CDR2 as SNEGSKA (reference sequence). Unmatched junction bases numbered 15, after V lost 6 bases and J lost 0 bases. The length of the CDR3 is 17 residues. CDR3 DNA: TGCAGTGCGAGACAGGGGGATATGAGGGGGAGCTCCTACGAGCAGTACTTC. Its translation is CSARQGDMRGSSYEQYF.

This clonotype was detected many times. This chain uses TRBV7-2 with TRBJ2-1; D perhaps matches TRBD2 (6 bases). Germline-derived CDR1 and CDR2 are SGHTA and FQGNSA. The CDR3 consists of 17 residues. Trimming pared 1 base from V and 0 bases from J, leaving 13 bases between. In DNA, the CDR3 is TGTGCCAGCAGCTTAGTCGATAGCGGAAGCTCCTACAATGAGCAGTTCTTC. Amino acid sequence: CASSLVDSGSSYNEQFF.

As for this clonotype: Given a much more abundant clone one base away, this may be a read error. The genes are TRBV18 and TRBJ2-6, with 11 bases fitting TRBD1. Germline CDR1 KGHSH, CDR2 LQKENI. CDR3 size: 18 residues. This CDR3 reads CASSPSWTGGSGANVPTF. In nucleotides, the CDR3 is TGTGCCAGCTCACCATCATGGACAGGGGGCTCCGGGGCCAACGTCCCGACTTTC.

V and J are TRBV6-2 or TRBV6-3 and TRBJ1-2; the match to TRBD1 covers 9 bases. The CDR3 consists of 16 residues. Germline assignment: CDR1 MNHEY and CDR2 SVGEGT. The V and J ends lost 7 bases and 4 bases, in that order; junction bases with no gene match: 13. CDR3 sequence (DNA): TGTGCCAGCACCACTAAAATCCGGGACAGGGCCTATGGCTACACCTTC. This codes for CASTTKIRDRAYGYTF.

This clonotype was seen more than once but under ten times. The chain employs TRBV6-2 or TRBV6-3 and TRBJ2-1; no reliable D call. The germline V gene has CDR1 MNHEY and CDR2 SVGEGT. The V gene lost 6 bases and the J gene lost 7 bases, with 7 bases spanning the gap. The CDR3 is 11 amino acids. CDR3: CASRSSNEQFF. The DNA of the CDR3 is TGTGCCAGCAGATCTAGTAATGAGCAGTTCTTC.

Only one count was recorded for this clonotype. It may be a read error: a sequence one base away is much more abundant. The chain is built from TRBV9 and TRBJ1-3, with D uncertain. Looked up from germline, CDR1 is SGDLS and CDR2 is YYNGEE. CDR3 size: 16 residues. CDR3 sequence: CASSPDPGSSGNTTYF. The CDR3 nucleotides are TGTGCCAGCAGCCCGGATCCGGGGAGCTCTGGAAACACCACATATTTT.

This clonotype was recorded at least ten times. The rearrangement joins TRBV4-3 to TRBJ1-3; perhaps TRBD1 as D (5 bases). Deletions cut 0 bases from V and 1 base from J, with 7 bases between. CDR1 and CDR2 (germline): LGHNA, YSLEER. CDR3 size: 15 residues. The CDR3 here is CASSQDAGSGNTIYF. CDR3 coding DNA: TGCGCCAGCAGCCAAGATGCAGGGTCTGGAAACACCATATATTTT.

This clonotype was recorded a few times. The rearrangement links TRBV20-1 to TRBJ2-5; D may correspond to TRBD1 or TRBD2 (5 bases each). Trimming removed 0 bases at V and 4 bases at J, with 12 bases between. The CDR3 is made up of 14 amino acids. From germline, CDR1 is DFQATT and CDR2 SNEGSKA (reference sequence). Here the CDR3 reads CSARDPRGAETQYF. The CDR3 bases are TGCAGTGCTAGAGATCCCCGAGGGGCAGAGACCCAGTACTTC.

This clonotype was seen ten or more times. The rearrangement uses TRBV4-3 and TRBJ1-2; 8 bases agree with TRBD1. J gave up 7 bases and V 0 bases, and 10 bases lay outside the gene matches. The V gene's germline CDR1 is LGHNA and CDR2 YSLEER. The CDR3 is 16 residues long. As DNA, the CDR3 is TGCGCCAGCAGCCAAGATTCAGGCAGGGGGCCTTCTGGCTACACCTTC. Its translation is CASSQDSGRGPSGYTF.

This rearrangement joins TRBV30 to TRBJ2-6; D ambiguous. V was pared by 5 bases and J by 3 bases, with 14 bases between. Germline CDR1 GTSNPN, CDR2 SVGIG (reference sequence). The length of the CDR3 is 15 residues. CDR3 sequence: CAWDQGIFGANVLTF. For the CDR3, the DNA is TGTGCCTGGGATCAAGGGATTTTTGGGGCCAACGTCCTGACTTTC.

Many counts were recorded for this clonotype. The V call is TRBV12-3 or TRBV12-4, the J call TRBJ2-5; 7 nucleotides match TRBD1. J was trimmed by 0 bases and V by 6 bases; bases with no gene match: 4. The CDR3 extends over 14 amino acids. CDR3 region: CASSYGTDQETQYF. The CDR3 nucleotides are TGTGCCAGCAGCTATGGGACAGACCAAGAGACCCAGTACTTC.

At least ten counts were recorded for this clonotype. The rearrangement joins TRBV5-1 to TRBJ2-7; 9 positions match TRBD2. This CDR3 is 15 amino acids long. The V and J ends lost 4 bases and 7 bases, in that order; junction bases with no gene match: 12. Germline lookup yields CDR1 SGHRS and CDR2 YFSETQ. CDR3 DNA sequence: TGCGCCAGCAGCAAAACCGGGACTAGCCCATGGGAGCAGTACTTC. It specifies CASSKTGTSPWEQYF.

This clonotype was observed a few times. A much larger clone differs from this one at a single base, so this may be a read error. The V gene is TRBV20-1, the J gene TRBJ2-3; D perhaps matches TRBD2 (7 bases). V lost 8 bases, J lost 1 base, and 16 bases lay in between. Germline-derived CDR1 and CDR2 are DFQATT and SNEGSKA (reference sequence). The CDR3 is 14 residues long. CDR3 region: CSIPRGLRTDTQYF. The CDR3 region has the DNA TGCAGTATCCCGCGGGGGCTACGCACAGATACGCAGTATTTT.

The chain has TRBV29-1 and TRBJ2-1; 9 bases agree with TRBD2. In germline, CDR1 is SQVTM, CDR2 ANQGSEA. The CDR3 extends over 13 amino acids. The J segment lost 7 bases and the V segment lost 6 bases, leaving 7 bases of the junction unmatched. The CDR3 nucleotides are TGCAGCGTCTTGGCGGGAGGGTGGAATGAGCAGTTCTTC. It specifies CSVLAGGWNEQFF.

The rearrangement links TRBV5-5 to TRBJ1-4; D is unclear. The CDR3 spans 14 residues. Germline CDR1 SGHKS, CDR2 YYEKEE (reference sequence). V shed 0 bases and J shed 6 bases, with 9 bases lying between them. The CDR3 nucleotides are TGTGCCAGCAGCTTGGCCCGCACAGATGAAAAACTGTTTTTT. Its protein is CASSLARTDEKLFF.

The sample holds a few counts of this clonotype. This sequence joins TRBV13 and TRBJ2-5; TRBD2 agrees at 11 bases. The CDR3 covers 18 residues. Germline CDR1 is PRHDT and CDR2 is FYEKMQ (reference sequence). Trimming removed 5 bases from V and 4 bases from J; junction bases left unmatched: 15. The CDR3: CASSPDLSSGTSGETQYF. Written as DNA, the CDR3 is TGTGCCAGCAGCCCTGACCTTTCCTCCGGGACTAGCGGAGAGACCCAGTACTTC.

The V gene is TRBV4-1, the J gene TRBJ2-7; D gene ambiguous. This CDR3 spans 15 amino acids. Germline-derived CDR1 and CDR2 are MGHRA and YSYEKL. V was clipped by 5 bases and J by 0 bases, with 14 bases between them. CDR3 sequence (DNA): TGCGCCAGCAGCGAATCAGTAAAAAGCTCCTACGAGCAGTACTTC. Translating it yields CASSESVKSSYEQYF.

This clonotype has at least ten counts. The chain has TRBV7-2 and TRBJ2-1; D unclear. Per germline, CDR1 SGHTA and CDR2 FQGNSA. Trimming shortened V by 6 bases and J by 3 bases, and 9 bases separated the two germline ends. The CDR3 consists of 13 residues. CDR3 region: CASSLDDYNEQFF. The CDR3, as DNA: TGTGCCAGCAGTTTGGACGACTACAATGAGCAGTTCTTC. Full variable domain (missing parts from reference TRBV7-2 and TRBJ2-1): GAGVSQSPSNKVTEKGKDVELRCDPISGHTALYWYRQSLGQGLEFLIYFQGNSAPDKSGLPSDRFSAERTGGSVSTLTIQRTQQEDSAVYLCASSLDDYNEQFFGPGTRLTVL.

This clonotype was seen many times. The rearrangement uses TRBV19 and TRBJ2-2, with TRBD1 matching 10 bases. This CDR3 is built from 12 residues. Losses at the gene ends were 8 bases for V and 6 bases for J; bases not matched to a gene: 0. Germline V gives CDR1 LNHDA, CDR2 SQIVND (reference sequence). The CDR3 coding sequence is TGTGCCAGTGGACAGGGGGCCGGGGAGCTGTTTTTT. It is translated as CASGQGAGELFF.

The sample holds a few counts of this clonotype. The rearrangement uses TRBV14 and TRBJ1-2, with a weak D call TRBD1 (5 bases). Trimming shortened V by 1 base and J by 5 bases, and 11 bases separated the two germline ends. This CDR3 has 14 amino acids. The germline V gene encodes CDR1 SGHDN and CDR2 FVKESK. The CDR3 bases are TGTGCCAGCAGCCAAGTTGGGACCGGTTATGGCTACACCTTC. It codes for CASSQVGTGYGYTF.

This clonotype was found a few times. V usage is TRBV7-2 and J usage is TRBJ2-7; 10 positions agree with TRBD1. The CDR3 is 16 amino acids. Germline V CDR1 and CDR2: SGHTA, FQGNSA. J lost 1 base, V lost 5 bases, and 8 bases had no gene match. The CDR3 DNA reads TGTGCCAGCAGCCCCATTGGGACAGGGGCTTCCTACGAGCAGTACTTC. Protein: CASSPIGTGASYEQYF.